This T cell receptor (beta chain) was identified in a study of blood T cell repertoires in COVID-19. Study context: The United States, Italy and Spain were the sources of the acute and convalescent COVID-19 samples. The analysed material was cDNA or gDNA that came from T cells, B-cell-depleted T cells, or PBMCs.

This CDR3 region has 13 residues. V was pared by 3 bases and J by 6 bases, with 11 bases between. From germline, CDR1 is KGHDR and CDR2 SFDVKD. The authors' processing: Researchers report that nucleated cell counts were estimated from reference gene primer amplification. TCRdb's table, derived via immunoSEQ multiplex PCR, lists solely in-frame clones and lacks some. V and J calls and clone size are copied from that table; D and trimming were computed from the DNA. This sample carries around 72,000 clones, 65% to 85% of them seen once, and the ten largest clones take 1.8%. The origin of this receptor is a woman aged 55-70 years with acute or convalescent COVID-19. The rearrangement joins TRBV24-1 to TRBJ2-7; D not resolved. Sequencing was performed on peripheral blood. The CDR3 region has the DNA TGTGCCACCAGTGATGTTAACTCGGTCGAGCAGTACTTC. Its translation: CATSDVNSVEQYF.